The clone carrying this T cell receptor (beta chain) has just a few counts. The germline gives CDR1 MNHNS, CDR2 SASEGT. The V and J ends lost 6 bases and 5 bases respectively, with 20 bases between them. The CDR3 has 16 residues. The entry originates in a study of T cells after yellow fever vaccination. Study as a whole: Fractions of limited cellularity were prepared by means of SMART-Seq v4 Ultra Low Input.

TCRdb redid the calling of the 5' RACE reads with MiXCR, one entry per CDR3 protein. Altogether hundreds of thousands of distinct CDR3 sequences are present, 8.7% being singletons, with the ten largest covering roughly 18%. Sequenced here: PBMCs, sampled on the day of the first yellow fever vaccination. The V and J genes are TRBV6-1 and TRBJ2-1; no clear D gene. This TCR was sampled from a young man who received the YFV17D yellow fever vaccine. The CDR3 bases are TGTGCCAGCAGGCGCCGGGCGGCATACGGCAACAATGAGCAGTTCTTC. Amino acid sequence: CASRRRAAYGNNEQFF.